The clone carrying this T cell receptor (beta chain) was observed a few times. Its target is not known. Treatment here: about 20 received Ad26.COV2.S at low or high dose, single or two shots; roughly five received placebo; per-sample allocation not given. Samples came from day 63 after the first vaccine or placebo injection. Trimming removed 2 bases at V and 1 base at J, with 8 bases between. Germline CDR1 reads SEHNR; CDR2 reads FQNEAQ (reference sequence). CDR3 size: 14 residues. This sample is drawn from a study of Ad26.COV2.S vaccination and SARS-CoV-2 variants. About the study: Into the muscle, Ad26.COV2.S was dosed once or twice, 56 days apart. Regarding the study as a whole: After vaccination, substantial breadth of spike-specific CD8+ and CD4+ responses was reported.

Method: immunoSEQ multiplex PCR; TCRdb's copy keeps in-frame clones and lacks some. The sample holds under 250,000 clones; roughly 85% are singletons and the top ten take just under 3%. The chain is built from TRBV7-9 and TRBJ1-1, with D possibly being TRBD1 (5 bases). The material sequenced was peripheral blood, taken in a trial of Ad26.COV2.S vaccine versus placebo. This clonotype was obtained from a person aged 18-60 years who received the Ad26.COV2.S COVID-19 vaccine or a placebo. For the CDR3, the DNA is TGTGCCAGCAGCTTACTTGGACAGAACACTGAAGCTTTCTTT. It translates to CASSLLGQNTEAFF.